Sequencing of this T cell receptor beta chain was carried out in a study of human T cells and chemical hapten exposure (dated by TCRdb to the early 2020s). In terms of the full investigation: For sensitization, 2% DPC in acetone was applied to an approximately 2 cm by approximately 2 cm area of upper inner arm skin. The mostly female patient cohort included alopecia areata with under or over 50% scalp involvement, alopecia totalis and alopecia universalis. Patch testing was done on the upper back using Finn chambers containing 0.01% DPC, and results were scored after 6 days according to International Contact Dermatitis Research Group standards. In alopecia patients, the study followed how the peripheral blood TCR repertoire changed in vivo over primary and secondary sensitization to diphenylcyclopropenone (DPC), a hapten. Blood was sampled from patients pre-sensitization (week 0) and at 2, 6 and about 24 weeks after DPC sensitization. Throughout the roughly 24-week study period, patients were also given weekly therapeutic DPC doses on the scalp. The libraries were sequenced as a pool, and the TCR yield per sample differed mostly because of small variations in library volumes within the pool. For TCR sequencing, blood came from over 25 alopecia patients at anywhere from one to four time points (pre-sensitization, 2, 6 and 24 weeks). Overall results and qualifications from the work: After repeated subsampling, changes were observed in the strength of the expansion versus patch-test correlation and in the threshold at which the correlation became significant. DPC sensitization did not change the number of TCRs with a frequency above 1 in 1000, and there was no evidence of changes in global repertoire structure. Expanded TCRs formed significantly more large CDR3 similarity clusters than pre-sensitization or healthy control sets, consistent with antigen-driven responses. Because every patient had alopecia, a presumed autoimmune disease, the patients' immune response might differ from that of healthy individuals. A positive correlation was found between the number of PT1 expanded TCRs and patch test score, with significance reached at thresholds 8, 16 and 32 but not 4.

This clonotype came up many times. What this receptor recognizes is not known. Base qualities are not provided; no much larger clone lies one nucleotide away. From the cysteine through the phenylalanine, the CDR3 covers 15 amino acids. Here the CDR3 DNA is all that survives: 45 bases in frame from base 1. The germline ends are 12 bases apart after V is trimmed by 6 bases and J by 0 bases. CDR1 and CDR2 are drawn from the germline V gene: MNHEY, SVGEGT. Library prep was done by RACE. The sequencer listed for this sample is NextSeq 500. Library preparation attached unique molecular identifiers to individual cDNA molecules for quantitative, reproducible TCR counting. Each blood RNA sample was used to sequence both TCR alpha and TCR beta chains. On the authors' methods: The median number of TCRs per sample was approximately 96,000, ranging from roughly 23,224 to 700,000. V, J and CDR3 annotation of the TCR reads was performed with the Decombinator software suite. For PS versus PT1 abundance plots, all samples were subsampled to the same number of TCRs (28,000). TCRs were defined as expanded if absent before sensitization and observed at least eight times at the 2-week time point. TCRdb trimmed public reads at Q25 via fastp, called clones via MiXCR and kept in-frame beta chains. Each CDR3 protein appears once, grouped with its most common genes and DNA. TCRdb's processing, not the authors', yielded these V and J calls. The sample yields approximately 95,000 distinct CDR3 sequences; more than 9.5% were counted once. Jointly, the top ten make up more than 3% of the sample.

Taken with the paper, the label for time point translates to: patch test 2, 6 weeks after DPC sensitization. Read against the paper, the sample's treatment or condition label means: therapeutic diphenylcyclopropenone sensitization with weekly scalp DPC. Blood at each patch-test visit was drawn before the patch test was applied. Patients were considered eligible if aged 18 to 70, diagnosed with alopecia and deemed suitable for DPC therapy, and patients were excluded if pregnant. Total RNA was extracted from unfractionated whole blood collected in Tempus Blood RNA tubes. This chain is built from TRBV6-2 or TRBV6-3 and TRBJ2-1, with no confident D gene call. This TCR derives from a woman in her thirties or forties with alopecia areata. Some clones in this sample may be carry-over from other donors' samples. The sequencing used whole blood, collected in connection with sensitization to the hapten diphenylcyclopropenone (DPC). Here is the DNA: TGTGCCAGCAGACCTGACGGCAGCTCCTACAATGAGCAGTTCTTC. It is translated as CASRPDGSSYNEQFF.